Below are 22 T cell receptor beta chains sequenced from a single sample in a study of blood T cell repertoires in COVID-19. Assay: immunoSEQ multiplex PCR; the TCRdb copy retains only in-frame clones and omits some. The sample includes tens of thousands of clones, 70% to 90% of them seen just once. The specimen sequenced was peripheral blood. These receptors all come from a man aged 60-69 years with acute or convalescent COVID-19.

The chain has TRBV30 and TRBJ1-5; TRBD1 agrees at 7 bases. This CDR3 is 13 amino acids long. The V and J ends lost 0 bases and 10 bases, in that order; junction bases with no gene match: 6. Germline V gene lookup returns CDR1 GTSNPN and CDR2 SVGIG (reference sequence). The CDR3 DNA is TGTGCCTGGAGTGTAAACAGGGGTGAACCCCAGCATTTT. It yields the protein CAWSVNRGEPQHF.

V is TRBV5-6 and J is TRBJ2-1; 8 nucleotides line up with TRBD2. This CDR3 region has 15 residues. Germline V CDR1 and CDR2: SGHDT, YYEEEE. J was trimmed by 7 bases and V by 0 bases; bases with no gene match: 6. The CDR3 nucleotides are TGTGCCAGCAGCTTGGCCCCTGTAGCGGGGAATGAGCAGTTCTTC. This sequence encodes CASSLAPVAGNEQFF.

This chain uses TRBV4-1 with TRBJ2-7, with D possibly matching TRBD1 (5 bases). CDR3 length: 14 amino acids. V lost 1 base to trimming and J lost 4 bases, with 11 bases between them. Germline CDR1 and CDR2: MGHRA and YSYEKL. In DNA form, the CDR3 reads TGCGCCAGCAGCCAAGCGGACACTTTATACGAGCAGTACTTC. Its protein product is CASSQADTLYEQYF.

The V gene is TRBV5-1, the J gene TRBJ2-7; D ambiguous. V lost 9 bases and J 2 bases, leaving 6 bases between the germline ends. The CDR3 sequence is 10 residues long. Germline V gives CDR1 SGHRS, CDR2 YFSETQ. CDR3 sequence: CANLTYEQYF. The CDR3 nucleotides read TGCGCCAATTTAACCTACGAGCAGTACTTC.

The V call is TRBV7-3, the J call TRBJ2-1, with D tentatively TRBD2 (6 bases). CDR1 and CDR2 (germline): SGHTA, FQGTGA. Trimming removed 6 bases from V and 15 bases from J, with 18 bases in between. This CDR3 is built from 12 residues. In DNA form, the CDR3 reads TGTGCCAGCAGTCCTCAGGGTCCCGGGGGGTTCTTC. Translating it yields CASSPQGPGGFF.

V usage is TRBV7-5 and J usage is TRBJ2-7; the table's D call TRBD1 went unverified against the DNA. TRBV7-5 is flagged as a pseudogene. There are 13 residues in the CDR3. CDR3 sequence (DNA): TGTGCCAGAAGCTCGACAGGAGCCTACGAGCAGTACTTC. The encoded protein is CARSSTGAYEQYF.

The CDR3 nucleotides read TGTGCCAGCAGCCGGGGTAGGGGAGGCGAGCAGTACTTC. This translates into CASSRGRGGEQYF. The chain recombines TRBV3-1 (or the pseudogene TRBV3-2) with TRBJ2-7, with a possible D match to TRBD2 (6 bases). Trimming pared 4 bases from V and 6 bases from J, leaving 13 bases between. CDR1 LGHDT and CDR2 YNNKEL come from the germline V gene (reference sequence). This CDR3 comprises 13 residues.

This clone was observed a single time. DNA of the CDR3: TGCGCCAGCAGCCAAGAAGAGGGGCAGTGGGACAAAGATACGCAGTATTTT. It codes for CASSQEEGQWDKDTQYF. The chain joins TRBV4-1 to TRBJ2-3; D might be TRBD1 (6 bases). The CDR3 consists of 17 residues. V gave up 0 bases and J gave up 5 bases, with 18 bases separating them. CDR1 and CDR2 from the germline V gene are MGHRA and YSYEKL.

The chain is built from TRBV7-3 and TRBJ2-3; D gene uncertain. The V end lost 3 bases, the J end lost 0 bases, and 7 bases lay between the germline ends. This CDR3 comprises 14 residues. CDR1 SGHTA and CDR2 FQGTGA come from the germline V gene. CDR3 bases: TGTGCCAGCAGCTTCACACCTAGCACAGATACGCAGTATTTT. Encoded protein: CASSFTPSTDTQYF.

The chain uses TRBV3-1 (or the pseudogene TRBV3-2) and TRBJ2-7; 8 nucleotides align to TRBD2. Germline V lookup: CDR1 LGHDT, CDR2 YNNKEL (reference sequence). V gave up 4 bases and J gave up 5 bases; unmatched junction bases: 7. The CDR3 is 14 residues long. The CDR3 loop is CASSLSGGANEQYF. The CDR3 DNA reads TGTGCCAGCAGCCTTTCCGGGGGGGCCAACGAGCAGTACTTC.

The genes are TRBV28 and TRBJ1-2; D possibly corresponds to TRBD1 (5 bases). Germline loops: CDR1 MDHEN, CDR2 SYDVKM. Trimming stripped 2 bases from V and 4 bases from J, with 17 bases between. The CDR3 extends over 16 amino acids. CDR3 sequence reads: CASSLAPAGGPYGYTF. In nucleotides, the CDR3 is TGTGCCAGCAGTTTAGCCCCCGCGGGGGGTCCCTATGGCTACACCTTC.

This clone was found once. This chain connects TRBV11-1 to TRBJ2-3, with 14 bases identical to TRBD2. V shed 5 bases, J shed 5 bases, and the junction held 6 bases outside the gene matches. Germline CDR1 reads SGHAT; CDR2 reads FQDESV (reference sequence). The CDR3 extends over 16 amino acids. The CDR3 here is CASSPTSGGALDTQYF. For the CDR3, the DNA is TGTGCCAGCAGCCCGACTAGCGGGGGGGCCTTAGATACGCAGTATTTT. Full variable domain (outside the CDR3, taken from reference TRBV11-1 and TRBJ2-3): EAEVAQSPRYKITEKSQAVAFWCDPISGHATLYWYRQILGQGPELLVQFQDESVVDDSQLPKDRFSAERLKGVDSTLKIQPAELGDSAMYLCASSPTSGGALDTQYFGPGTRLTVL.

The chain recombines TRBV6-5 with TRBJ1-2, with D tentatively TRBD1 (5 bases). The CDR3 covers 14 residues. Looked up from germline, CDR1 is MNHEY and CDR2 is SVGAGI. V lost 0 bases and J 4 bases, leaving 9 bases between the germline ends. The CDR3 sequence is CASSYSTGVYGYTF. The CDR3 DNA follows: TGTGCCAGCAGTTACTCGACGGGGGTCTATGGCTACACCTTC.

The chain joins TRBV11-2 to TRBJ1-5, with D possibly TRBD1 on 6 matching bases. The CDR3 has 15 amino acids. CDR1 and CDR2 from the germline V gene are SGHAT and FQNNGV. Between the trimmed V and J ends, which lost 0 bases and 4 bases, there was a span of 10 bases. The CDR3 sequence is CASSLEGGGNQPQHF. CDR3 coding DNA: TGTGCCAGCAGCTTAGAAGGGGGGGGGAATCAGCCCCAGCATTTT.

V is TRBV10-3 and J is TRBJ1-1, with D possibly TRBD1 on 5 matching bases. CDR3 length: 13 amino acids. V was pared by 4 bases and J by 7 bases, with 13 bases between. CDR1 is ENHRY and CDR2 is SYGVKD in the germline V gene. In DNA form, the CDR3 reads TGTGCCATCAGTGGGGAGGGGTCGGGTGAAGCTTTCTTT. Amino acids: CAISGEGSGEAFF.

This clone was seen a few times. The CDR3 bases are TGTGCCAGCAGTTCCGAGAGAGCGGGGGGCAAGACCCAGTACTTC. Translating gives CASSSERAGGKTQYF. J is TRBJ2-5 and V is TRBV27; 9 bases map to TRBD2. The ends lost 4 bases at V and 6 bases at J; junction bases unmatched: 9. This CDR3 is 15 amino acids long. From germline, CDR1 is MNHEY and CDR2 SMNVEV (reference sequence).

The CDR3 DNA follows: TGCGCCAGCAGCTTCGGGACAGGGAGAGAAGGAGATACGCAGTATTTT. It encodes CASSFGTGREGDTQYF. The chain employs TRBV5-1 and TRBJ2-3; 9 bases are shared with TRBD1. The CDR3 covers 16 residues. With V trimmed by 2 bases and J by 5 bases, 9 bases remained unmatched. Germline CDR1 and CDR2: SGHRS and YFSETQ. The whole variable domain, filled in from reference TRBV5-1 and TRBJ2-3, reads KAGVTQTPRYLIKTRGQQVTLSCSPISGHRSVSWYQQTPGQGLQFLFEYFSETQRNKGNFPGRFSGRQFSNSRSEMNVSTLELGDSALYLCASSFGTGREGDTQYFGPGTRLTVL.

This clone has only one observation. The chain joins TRBV2 to TRBJ2-7; D is unresolved. CDR3 length equals 12 residues. The ends were cut back, 4 bases at V and 4 bases at J, with 8 bases in the middle. Germline loops: CDR1 SNHLY, CDR2 FYNNEI. CDR3 sequence: CASSVEFYEQYF. The CDR3 bases are TGTGCCAGCAGTGTTGAGTTTTACGAGCAGTACTTC.

V is TRBV5-1 and J is TRBJ1-1; 7 bases agree with TRBD1. V was clipped by 7 bases and J by 2 bases; unmatched bases: 8. From germline, CDR1 is SGHRS and CDR2 YFSETQ. The CDR3 is made up of 14 amino acids. The CDR3 bases are TGCGCCAGCTACAGGGGACAGTCCAACACTGAAGCTTTCTTT. Encoded protein: CASYRGQSNTEAFF.

This clone was seen once. This chain connects TRBV11-2 to TRBJ2-3; D not resolved. Germline V CDR1 and CDR2: SGHAT, FQNNGV. V dropped 5 bases and J dropped 0 bases, with 12 bases sitting between them. The CDR3 is made up of 15 amino acids. DNA of the CDR3: TGTGCCAGCAGCCTCCTTACTACTAGCACAGATACGCAGTATTTT. Translating it yields CASSLLTTSTDTQYF.

This clone occurred a few times. The chain is built from TRBV5-6 and TRBJ2-2; TRBD1 matches at 10 bases. With 4 bases clipped from V and 3 bases from J, the junction kept 3 bases outside the gene matches. CDR3 length: 15 amino acids. Germline CDR1 reads SGHDT; CDR2 reads YYEEEE. The DNA of the CDR3 is TGTGCCAGCAGCCCGGACAGGGGGTACACCGGGGAGCTGTTTTTT. Translation gives CASSPDRGYTGELFF.

The chain uses TRBV11-1 and TRBJ2-7; maybe TRBD1 (6 bases). V was pared by 1 base and J by 0 bases, with 10 bases between. This CDR3 spans 15 amino acids. Germline V CDR1 and CDR2: SGHAT, FQDESV (reference sequence). The CDR3 DNA is TGTGCCAGCAGCTTAGGTCAGGGGCCCTCCTACGAGCAGTACTTC. Translating gives CASSLGQGPSYEQYF.